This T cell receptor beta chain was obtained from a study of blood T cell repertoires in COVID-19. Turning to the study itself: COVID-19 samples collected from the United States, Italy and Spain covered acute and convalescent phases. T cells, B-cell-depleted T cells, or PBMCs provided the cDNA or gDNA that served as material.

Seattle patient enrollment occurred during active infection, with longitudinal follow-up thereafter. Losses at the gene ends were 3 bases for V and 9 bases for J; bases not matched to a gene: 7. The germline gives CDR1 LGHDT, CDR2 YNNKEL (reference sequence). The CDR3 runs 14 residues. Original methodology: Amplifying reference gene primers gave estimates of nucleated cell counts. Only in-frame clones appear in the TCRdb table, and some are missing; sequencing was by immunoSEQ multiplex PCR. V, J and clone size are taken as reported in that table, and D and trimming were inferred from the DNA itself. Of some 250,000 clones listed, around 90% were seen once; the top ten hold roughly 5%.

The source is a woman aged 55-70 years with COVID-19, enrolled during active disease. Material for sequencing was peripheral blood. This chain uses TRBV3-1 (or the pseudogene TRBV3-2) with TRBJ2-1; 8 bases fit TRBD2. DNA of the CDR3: TGTGCCAGCAGCCAGGGACCGGGGGGGCTTGAGCAGTTCTTC. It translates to CASSQGPGGLEQFF.